The TCR beta chain described here comes from a study of blood T cells in healthy people across ages (dated by TCRdb to the mid-2010s). Broadly, across the study: Template switching captured roughly one uniquely barcoded TCR beta cDNA molecule per two T cells in model experiments. To track age-related changes in TCR beta repertoire diversity, the study relied on deep sequencing normalized with unique cDNA molecular identifiers. Donors were grouped into four age groups: young (average roughly 17 years), middle-aged (about 38), aged (around 62) and long-lived (82). To avoid experimental bias, donors of different ages were spread randomly across the sequencing lanes. Using the same blood draw, the study looked at two additional independent replicas of 1 million unique cDNA reads for two donors, one aged 18 to 29 and the other aged 80 or older.

The library came from 5' RACE. The sample was run on an Illumina HiSeq 2500. The second PCR ran for roughly 6 to 11 cycles and used a J-beta primer mix along with a sample-barcoded 5' primer. A template-switch 5' adaptor carrying 12 random nucleotides introduced a unique molecular identifier onto each TCR beta cDNA molecule. Each sample yielded at least 2.5 million CDR3-containing paired-end reads. First-strand cDNA was synthesized from all RNA with the Mint cDNA synthesis kit, primed by a TRBC-specific oligonucleotide. After uracil-DNA glycosylase treatment, a first 18-cycle PCR used universal primers M1SS and BC2_uni_R on all cDNA. As for the original processing: For normalization, 1 million high-quality reads were randomly selected from each sample, with every read carrying a distinct molecular identifier. Reads with shared molecular identifiers were discarded instead of being binned into consensus sequences. CDR3 identification, clonotype clustering and error correction used MiTCR with a Q25 quality threshold and the strictest error-elimination algorithm. A nonparametric unseen species model using Euler transformation provided a lower-bound estimate of total TCR beta diversity. The public reads were reanalyzed by TCRdb: fastp trimming at Q25, MiXCR alignment, in-frame beta chains only. Records with the same CDR3 protein are collapsed into one entry carrying the most frequent genes and DNA. The V and J calls here are based on TCRdb, not the publication. Recorded for this sample are 1.5 million to 2 million distinct CDR3 sequences; roughly 27% of them occurred a single time. The ten largest clones capture approximately 7.7% of the sample.

The donors were a few dozen Caucasian individuals from Russia, aged roughly 6 to 95 years, who were systemically healthy. About 10 milliliters of peripheral blood were drawn from each donor into EDTA-treated Vacutainer tubes. Ficoll-Paque density-gradient centrifugation was used to isolate PBMCs, with at least 6 million obtained per sample. Trizol reagent was used to extract total RNA from PBMCs, with at least 5 micrograms per sample. For every donor, flow cytometry on a PBMC aliquot measured the percentage of naive CD45RAhigh/CD27high T cells. Broader findings and caveats from the paper: Total diversity estimates from one million sequenced T cells were considered lower bounds and underestimates. Bulk unsorted PBMC profiling prevented conclusive comparison of naive and antigen-experienced compartments. Observed TCR beta diversity per million T cells fell roughly linearly with age, and a significant reduction was already apparent by age around 36. The long-lived group showed more naive CD4+ T cells, fewer expanded clones and increased TCR diversity than the aged group, suggesting age selection. The percentage of naive T cells measured by flow cytometry correlated strongly with observed TCR beta diversity. The CMV infection status of donors was not known, potentially confounding age-related changes in expanded clonotypes.

This clonotype was picked up a small number of times. The clone's antigen remains unknown. Per-base quality was not reported, and no clone a single base away is much larger than it. The clonotype was recovered from a woman aged 25 to 39 in good health. Sequenced sample: blood.

The CDR3 sequence is CASRAGWNEQYF. At the DNA level, the sequence is TGTGCCAGCAGGGCGGGTTGGAACGAGCAGTACTTC. The rearrangement joined TRBV12-3 or TRBV12-4 to TRBJ2-7; a tentative D match to TRBD2 spans 5 bases. The trim is 6 bases for V and 5 bases for J, with a gap of 11 bases between the germline ends. The CDR3 holds 12 amino acids from the cysteine to the phenylalanine. Just CDR3 DNA is preserved here, 36 bases in frame from base 1.